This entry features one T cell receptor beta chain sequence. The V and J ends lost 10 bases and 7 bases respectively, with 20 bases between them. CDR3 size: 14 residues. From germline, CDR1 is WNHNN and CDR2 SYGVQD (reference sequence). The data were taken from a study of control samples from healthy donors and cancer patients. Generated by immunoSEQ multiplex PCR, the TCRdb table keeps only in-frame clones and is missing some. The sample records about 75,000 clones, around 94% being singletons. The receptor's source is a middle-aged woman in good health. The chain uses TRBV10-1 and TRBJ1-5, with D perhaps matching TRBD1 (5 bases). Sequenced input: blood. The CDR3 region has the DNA TGCGCCACCAAGCCCCCAGGGAAGATCCAGCCCCAGCATTTT. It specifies CATKPPGKIQPQHF.